Here is one T cell receptor beta chain with its context. TCRdb redid the calling of the RT-PCR reads with MiXCR, one entry per CDR3 protein. The sample has about 520,000 distinct CDR3 sequences; roughly 7.9% are singletons. This sample was taken from a study of response to subunit inactivated influenza vaccine. Trimming stripped 1 base from V and 0 bases from J, with 10 bases between. In germline, CDR1 is KGHSH, CDR2 LQKENI. This CDR3 comprises 15 residues. This rearrangement joins TRBV18 to TRBJ2-7; D might be TRBD1 (5 bases). The material was PBMCs from blood, obtained less than 30 months after vaccination. This TCR came from a man aged 45 to 75 who received an inactivated influenza vaccine. The chain's CDR3 is CASSPRFDSSYEQYF. The CDR3 nucleotides are TGTGCCAGCTCACCACGGTTTGACAGCTCCTACGAGCAGTACTTC.